What follows are 2 T cell receptor beta chains derived from one specimen sequenced in a study of T-cell memory formation after mild COVID-19. TCRdb recomputed calls from the 5' RACE reads with MiXCR, one row per CDR3 protein. Seen here are about 170,000 distinct CDR3 sequences, 10% to 15% observed once, and the top ten hold approximately 3.5%. The sample taken for sequencing was PBMCs or a T cell subset sorted from them (not recorded which). The receptor set was obtained from a man between 18 and 29 years old who had mild COVID-19 (a few samples of this study predate the infection). Cell type and time point are not known.

The sample holds a few counts of this clonotype. The V and J genes are TRBV7-9 and TRBJ1-2; a possible D gene is TRBD1 (6 bases). V lost 5 bases and J 1 base, leaving 20 bases between the germline ends. CDR3 length: 17 residues. CDR1 and CDR2 from the germline V gene are SEHNR and FQNEAQ (reference sequence). The DNA for the CDR3 is TGTGCCAGCAGCCGGCGGGGGGGCCTCATTATTAACTATGGCTACACCTTC. Translating it yields CASSRRGGLIINYGYTF.

The chain combines TRBV20-1 with TRBJ1-2; perhaps TRBD1 as D (5 bases). This CDR3 is 13 amino acids long. V lost 1 base, J lost 3 bases, and 9 bases lay in between. Germline CDR1 is DFQATT and CDR2 is SNEGSKA (reference sequence). The CDR3 nucleotides are TGCAGTGCTAGAGTAAGGGGCTACTATGGCTACACCTTC. This codes for CSARVRGYYGYTF.